This T cell receptor (beta chain) was observed in a study of blood T cells in healthy people across ages. The length of the CDR3 is 20 residues. Germline CDR1 and CDR2: SEHNR and FQNEAQ (reference sequence). V dropped 0 bases and J dropped 5; count of bases not matched to a gene: 16. Through a sample-barcoded 5' primer and a J-beta primer mix, a second PCR was run for about 6 to 11 cycles. TCRdb reanalysed the 5' RACE reads using MiXCR and keeps one entry per CDR3 protein. The sample holds approximately 800,000 distinct CDR3 sequences, roughly 64% seen once. This clonotype was observed a handful of times.

Sequencing input: blood. The sequence was collected from a man aged 30-40 years in good health. V is TRBV7-9 and J is TRBJ2-1, with 10 bases matching TRBD2. Here the CDR3 reads CASSLAPWGSGRAKNNEQFF. The CDR3 coding sequence is TGTGCCAGCAGCTTAGCCCCTTGGGGAAGCGGGAGGGCCAAAAACAATGAGCAGTTCTTC.